This TCR beta chain was captured by sequencing in a study of CD8+ T cells in alopecia areata. Study-wide results and limits: Normal skin's resident alphabeta T cells are also sequenced in scalp samples.

CDR1 is SEHNR, CDR2 FQNEAQ, per germline (reference sequence). V was trimmed by 0 bases and J by 3 bases, leaving 6 bases between them. There are 13 residues in the CDR3. About this clone itself: The antigen is not known.

Extracted from the samples, RNA was reverse transcribed into cDNA to serve as the sequencing template. Data came from immunoSEQ multiplex PCR; TCRdb stores just in-frame clones and leaves some out. The sample shows some 130,000 clones, about 49% of them seen only once. The chain employs TRBV7-9 and TRBJ2-7, with D unclear. The receptor was isolated from a human donor with alopecia areata. The material sequenced was CD8+ T cells sorted from blood, taken at week 0. CDR3 bases: TGTGCCAGCAGCTTAGCCGCCAGCTACGAGCAGTACTTC. Encoded protein: CASSLAASYEQYF.